The clone carrying this TCR beta chain was counted at least ten times. These data belong to a study of T-cell reconstitution after alpha-beta-depleted transplantation in children. The library targeted TCRbeta and was prepared with unique molecular identifiers. TCRdb recomputed calls from the PCR reads with MiXCR, one row per CDR3 protein. The repertoire consists of fewer than 700,000 distinct CDR3 sequences, with approximately 13% occurring once and the leading ten covering 2.2%. This CDR3 has 13 residues. Germline lookup yields CDR1 SQVTM and CDR2 ANQGSEA. Trimming stripped 3 bases from V and 4 bases from J, with 13 bases between.

The sequence was collected from a male patient between 10 and 17 years old who had a stem cell transplant for acute myeloid leukemia, so the T cells may come from the graft donor. The source material was PBMCs, mostly from graft donor cells, sampled 360 days after TCRalphabeta/CD19-depleted stem cell transplant. This chain links TRBV29-1 with TRBJ2-7; TRBD2 might be the D (5 bases). CDR3 in DNA: TGCAGCGTTGACGGCCGTGGGGAGTACGAGCAGTACTTC. Translated, it gives CSVDGRGEYEQYF.